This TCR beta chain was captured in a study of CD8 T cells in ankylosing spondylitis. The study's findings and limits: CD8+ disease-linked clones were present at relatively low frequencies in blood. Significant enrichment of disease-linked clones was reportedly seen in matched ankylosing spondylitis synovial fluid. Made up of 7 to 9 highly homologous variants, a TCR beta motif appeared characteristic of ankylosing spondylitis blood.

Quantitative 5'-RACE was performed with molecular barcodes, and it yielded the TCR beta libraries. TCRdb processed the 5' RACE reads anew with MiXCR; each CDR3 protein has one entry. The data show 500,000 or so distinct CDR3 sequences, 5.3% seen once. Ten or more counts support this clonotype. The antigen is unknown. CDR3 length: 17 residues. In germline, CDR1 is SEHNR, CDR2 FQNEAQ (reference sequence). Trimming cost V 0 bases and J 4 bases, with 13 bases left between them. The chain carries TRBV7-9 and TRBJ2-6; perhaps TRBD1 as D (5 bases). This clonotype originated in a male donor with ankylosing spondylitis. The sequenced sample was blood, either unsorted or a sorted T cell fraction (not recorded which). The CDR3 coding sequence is TGTGCCAGCAGCTTAGCGGTTTCAGGGTCAGGGGCCAACGTCCTGACTTTC. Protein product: CASSLAVSGSGANVLTF.